Listed below are T cell receptor beta chains from one sample, sequenced in a study of blood T cells in healthy people across ages. TCRdb re-called the 5' RACE reads through MiXCR, storing one row per CDR3 protein. Altogether roughly 800,000 distinct CDR3 sequences are present, more than 45% being singletons, with the ten largest covering 22%. Sequenced: blood. The source is a man in his thirties or forties in good health. Both conserved end residues are part of each CDR3. Each record gives: J gene, clone size, V gene, D gene, CDR3 protein, CDR3 DNA. The D gene is left open where the match is weak. Some rows mark clone size as missing; the rest say once, few, many or name a class of expanded clone.

TRBJ2-5 few TRBV10-3 . CAISDRQPGTQYF TGTGCCATCAGTGACCGGCAACCTGGGACCCAGTACTTC
TRBJ2-7 . TRBV28 . CASLRDISYEQYF TGTGCCAGCCTAAGAGACATCTCCTACGAGCAGTACTTC
TRBJ2-7 . TRBV7-2 TRBD2 CASSPLRHFAGGENNEQYF TGTGCCAGCAGCCCCCTTCGGCATTTTGCGGGGGGCGAAAATAATGAGCAGTACTTC
TRBJ1-2 . TRBV27 . CASSLKGGNYGYTF TGTGCCAGCAGTTTAAAGGGGGGCAACTATGGCTACACCTTC
TRBJ2-7 few TRBV20-1 TRBD2 CSAYTSGRLSEQYF TGCAGTGCTTATACTAGCGGGAGATTAAGCGAGCAGTACTTC
TRBJ1-2 . TRBV7-2 TRBD1 CASSLRAGGADGYTF TGTGCCAGCAGCTTGCGGGCAGGGGGCGCGGATGGCTACACCTTC
TRBJ2-7 . TRBV5-1 TRBD2 CASSLLAGRRSSYEQYF TGCGCCAGCAGCTTACTAGCGGGACGCAGGAGCTCCTACGAGCAGTACTTC
TRBJ2-3 few TRBV29-1 . CSVEDGVGTDTQYF TGCAGCGTTGAAGATGGCGTAGGCACAGATACGCAGTATTTT
TRBJ2-6 few TRBV2 TRBD2 CASRVAGFSGANVLTF TGTGCCAGCAGGGTAGCGGGGTTTTCTGGGGCCAACGTCCTGACTTTC
TRBJ2-3 . TRBV12-3/TRBV12-4 TRBD2 CASSPYSGGATDTQYF TGTGCCAGCAGCCCCTATAGCGGGGGGGCAACAGATACGCAGTATTTT
TRBJ1-2 . TRBV29-1 . CSVVGRANYGYTF TGCAGCGTTGTAGGCCGAGCTAACTATGGCTACACCTTC
TRBJ2-7 . TRBV30 . CAWSVWDEQYF TGTGCCTGGAGTGTCTGGGACGAGCAGTACTTC
TRBJ2-7 . TRBV7-9 . CASSLGVTGSNEQYF TGTGCCAGCAGCTTAGGTGTGACAGGTAGCAACGAGCAGTACTTC
TRBJ1-6 . TRBV6-2/TRBV6-3 . CASSFENSPLHF TGTGCCAGCAGTTTTGAGAATTCACCCCTCCACTTT
TRBJ2-7 . TRBV7-2 . CASSPPRGGLGVYEQYF TGTGCCAGCAGCCCCCCCCGGGGTGGCCTAGGGGTCTACGAGCAGTACTTC
TRBJ1-2 . TRBV6-2/TRBV6-3 TRBD1 CASRPGQGAHYTF TGTGCCAGCAGACCCGGACAGGGGGCACACTACACCTTC
TRBJ2-7 . TRBV7-8 . CASSFWKDHEQYF TGTGCCAGCAGCTTTTGGAAGGACCACGAGCAGTACTTC
TRBJ1-6 . TRBV13 . CASSLSRSNSPLHF TGTGCCAGCAGCTTAAGCAGGTCTAATTCACCCCTCCACTTT
TRBJ1-2 once TRBV6-1 . CASSESGTTNYGYTF TGTGCCAGCAGTGAAAGTGGGACTACTAACTATGGCTACACCTTC
TRBJ2-3 . TRBV12-3/TRBV12-4 TRBD2 CASRTTSGGATDTQYF TGTGCCAGCAGAACGACTAGCGGTGGGGCTACCGATACGCAGTATTTT
TRBJ2-4 few TRBV10-3 . CAISESRVGLGIQYF TGTGCCATCAGTGAGTCGAGGGTGGGGCTTGGCATTCAGTACTTC
TRBJ1-2 few TRBV7-3 TRBD1 CASSSGTGGDGYTF TGTGCCAGCAGCTCCGGGACAGGAGGCGACGGCTACACCTTC
TRBJ2-1 few TRBV29-1 TRBD2 CSVLRRSSGSRNEQFF TGCAGCGTTCTTCGGAGGAGTAGCGGGAGTCGTAATGAGCAGTTCTTC
TRBJ2-1 . TRBV29-1 TRBD2 CSALSTSGSYNEQFF TGCAGCGCCCTCTCGACTAGCGGCTCCTACAATGAGCAGTTCTTC
TRBJ1-2 few TRBV6-2/TRBV6-3 TRBD1 CASSNRDRTSSYGYTF TGTGCCAGCAGTAACCGGGACAGGACCTCTTCCTATGGCTACACCTTC
TRBJ1-2 . TRBV7-2 TRBD1 CASSLGGQYYGYTF TGTGCCAGCAGCCTAGGGGGACAGTACTATGGCTACACCTTC
TRBJ2-2 many TRBV6-5 . CASSRGYTGELFF TGTGCCAGCAGTCGGGGGTACACCGGGGAGCTGTTTTTT
TRBJ2-7 . TRBV4-3 . CASSQAAQGYEQYF TGCGCCAGCAGCCAAGCCGCACAGGGCTACGAGCAGTACTTC
TRBJ2-3 . TRBV10-3 . CAISNTPGSDTQYF TGTGCCATCAGTAACACGCCAGGGTCTGATACGCAGTATTTT
TRBJ1-2 . TRBV28 TRBD1 CASSPAGGYNYGYTF TGTGCCAGCAGTCCAGCAGGGGGCTATAACTATGGCTACACCTTC
TRBJ2-1 . TRBV27 . CASRASRTTWFF TGTGCCAGCAGGGCTAGCCGAACCACATGGTTCTTC
TRBJ2-7 . TRBV30 . CALDPGVAYEQYF TGTGCCTTGGACCCGGGAGTAGCGTACGAGCAGTACTTC
TRBJ2-2 . TRBV14 . CASSQELRASNTGELFF TGTGCCAGCAGCCAAGAGCTTCGGGCCTCGAACACCGGGGAGCTGTTTTTT
TRBJ2-7 . TRBV20-1 TRBD1 CTSTGQAAPYEQYF TGCACTTCCACCGGACAGGCGGCCCCCTACGAGCAGTACTTC
TRBJ1-2 . TRBV5-1 TRBD1 CASSITGQGADGYTF TGCGCCAGCAGCATCACGGGACAGGGGGCTGACGGCTACACCTTC
TRBJ2-1 . TRBV6-1 . CASSEAPIEGVTFF TGTGCCAGCAGTGAAGCGCCTATAGAAGGTGTGACGTTCTTC
TRBJ2-3 few TRBV7-2 . CASSTRVAATDTQYF TGTGCCAGCAGCACCCGAGTGGCAGCAACAGATACGCAGTATTTT
TRBJ2-3 . TRBV9 . CASSVVGAYTDTQYF TGTGCCAGCAGCGTAGTCGGGGCCTACACAGATACGCAGTATTTT